Below are 17 T cell receptor beta chains sequenced from a single sample in a study of T-cell memory formation after mild COVID-19. TCRdb used MiXCR to reprocess the 5' RACE reads, holding one entry per CDR3 protein. The sample records nearly 350,000 distinct CDR3 sequences, about an eighth being singletons. The sequenced sample consisted of PBMCs or a T cell subset sorted from them (not recorded which). These receptors were collected from a man younger than 35 who had mild COVID-19 (a few samples of this study predate the infection). Cell type and time point are not known.

The rearrangement links TRBV10-3 to TRBJ2-7; weak D call: TRBD1 (6 bases). The V end lost 11 bases, the J end lost 2 bases, and 16 bases lay between the germline ends. The germline V gene has CDR1 ENHRY and CDR2 SYGVKD. This CDR3 is 13 amino acids long. In nucleotides, the CDR3 is TGTGCCGTCCACCCCGGGACACCCTACGAGCAGTACTTC. Translating it yields CAVHPGTPYEQYF.

In this sample, this clonotype turned up a few times. The gene calls are TRBV29-1 and TRBJ1-2, with D tentatively TRBD1 (6 bases). Trimming shortened V by 3 bases and J by 8 bases, and 13 bases separated the two germline ends. This CDR3 has 12 residues. CDR1 is SQVTM, CDR2 ANQGSEA, per germline. CDR3 nucleotide sequence: TGCAGCGTTGAGGTGGGGGCGCGGGGCTACACCTTC. Protein: CSVEVGARGYTF.

The chain employs TRBV4-1 and TRBJ2-7; a weak D match, TRBD2 (7 bases). The V end was cut by 4 bases, the J end by 12 bases, with 22 bases between. Per germline, CDR1 MGHRA and CDR2 YSYEKL. This CDR3 is built from 14 residues. This CDR3 reads CASSPPLGGLGRYF. CDR3 DNA: TGCGCCAGCAGCCCCCCCCTGGGGGGGCTTGGGCGGTACTTC.

This chain connects TRBV4-3 to TRBJ1-2; D is perhaps TRBD1 (5 bases). This CDR3 is 16 amino acids long. The V gene's germline CDR1 is LGHNA and CDR2 YSLEER. Trimming stripped 0 bases from V and 5 bases from J, with 16 bases between. Here the CDR3 reads CASSQDTEGQYYGYTF. The CDR3 bases are TGCGCCAGCAGCCAAGATACAGAGGGGCAGTATTATGGCTACACCTTC.

This clonotype appeared many times. This chain uses TRBV20-1 with TRBJ1-2, with 7 bases that match TRBD1. Germline V gene data show CDR1 as DFQATT and CDR2 as SNEGSKA (reference sequence). Germline trimming cut 6 bases from V and 4 bases from J; bases unmatched to any gene: 14. CDR3 size: 15 residues. CDR3 bases: TGCAGTGCGAGAATTGAGATGACAGGGACCTATGGCTACACCTTC. Protein: CSARIEMTGTYGYTF.

The V call is TRBV4-1, the J call TRBJ2-5; TRBD2 is a possible D gene (5 bases). The CDR3 is 14 amino acids. CDR1 and CDR2 from the germline V gene are MGHRA and YSYEKL. V was trimmed by 1 base and J by 4 bases, leaving 10 bases between them. The CDR3 is CASSQGTGLETQYF. The CDR3 nucleotides are TGCGCCAGCAGCCAAGGGACGGGATTAGAGACCCAGTACTTC.

This clonotype was detected a few times. The chain recombines TRBV7-8 with TRBJ2-7; 8 bases match TRBD1. The CDR3 consists of 13 residues. J was trimmed by 7 bases and V by 5 bases; bases with no gene match: 7. Germline lookup yields CDR1 SGHVS and CDR2 FQNEAQ. The CDR3 here is CASSIRQGQEQYF. In DNA, the CDR3 is TGTGCCAGCAGCATCAGACAGGGGCAAGAGCAGTACTTC.

This chain joins TRBV5-1 and TRBJ1-2; D remains ambiguous. Trimming shortened V by 5 bases and J by 4 bases, and 18 bases separated the two germline ends. CDR1 and CDR2 (germline): SGHRS, YFSETQ. This CDR3 region has 15 residues. The CDR3 sequence: CASRLGVGNSYGYTF. CDR3 DNA sequence: TGCGCCAGCAGGCTAGGCGTCGGGAACTCCTATGGCTACACCTTC. The full variable domain, in which reference TRBV5-1 and TRBJ1-2 provide the parts outside the CDR3, is KAGVTQTPRYLIKTRGQQVTLSCSPISGHRSVSWYQQTPGQGLQFLFEYFSETQRNKGNFPGRFSGRQFSNSRSEMNVSTLELGDSALYLCASRLGVGNSYGYTFGSGTRLTVV.

This clonotype has just a few counts. The chain uses TRBV25-1 and TRBJ2-1; TRBD2 might be the D (5 bases). V lost 1 base and J 2 bases, leaving 15 bases between the germline ends. CDR3 length equals 17 residues. Germline V lookup: CDR1 MGHDK, CDR2 SYGVNS. For the CDR3, the DNA is TGTGCCAGCAGTGAATTTTCCTTGGAGGCGACCTACAATGAGCAGTTCTTC. It encodes CASSEFSLEATYNEQFF. The whole variable domain, remainder taken from reference TRBV25-1 and TRBJ2-1, is EADIYQTPRYLVIGTGKKITLECSQTMGHDKMYWYQQDPGMELHLIHYSYGVNSTEKGDLSSESTVSRIRTEHFPLTLESARPSHTSQYLCASSEFSLEATYNEQFFGPGTRLTVL.

This clonotype was picked up a small number of times. The genes are TRBV7-9 and TRBJ2-3; D might be TRBD1 or TRBD2, each matching 5 bases. From germline, CDR1 is SEHNR and CDR2 FQNEAQ (reference sequence). Trimming cost V 3 bases and J 2 bases, with 15 bases left between them. The CDR3 has 16 amino acids. As DNA, the CDR3 is TGTGCCAGCAGCTTGCCCCGGGACGGGCCCACAGATACGCAGTATTTT. This encodes CASSLPRDGPTDTQYF.

J is TRBJ2-3 and V is TRBV4-1, with 7 bases fitting TRBD2. Germline trimming cut 4 bases from V and 5 bases from J; bases unmatched to any gene: 12. The CDR3 sequence is 16 residues long. Germline-derived CDR1 and CDR2 are MGHRA and YSYEKL. The CDR3, as DNA: TGCGCCAGCAGCCCTGAACAAAGCGGGGTCGGAGATACGCAGTATTTT. Its translation: CASSPEQSGVGDTQYF.

The chain carries TRBV7-9 and TRBJ2-7, with 8 positions matching TRBD1. The CDR3 consists of 14 residues. The germline V gene has CDR1 SEHNR and CDR2 FQNEAQ (reference sequence). With V trimmed by 6 bases and J by 3 bases, 7 bases remained unmatched. The CDR3 region is CASSPQGQGYEQYV. The CDR3 region has the DNA TGTGCCAGCAGTCCTCAAGGACAGGGCTACGAGCAGTACGTC.

In the case of this clonotype: This likely comes from a read error, as the CDR3 has no conserved phenylalanine or tryptophan at its end. The chain employs TRBV4-3 and TRBJ2-1; D perhaps matches TRBD2 (7 bases). CDR1 is LGHNA and CDR2 is YSLEER in the germline V gene. The CDR3 sequence is 16 residues long. Trimming left V 4 bases short and J 8 bases short, with 21 bases between. CDR3 nucleotide sequence: TGCGCCAGCAGCCCCTTCGTCCGTGGGGGGGCCGATGAGCAGTTCGTC. It specifies CASSPFVRGGADEQFV.

In this sample, this clonotype turned up a few times. The V and J genes are TRBV19 and TRBJ2-2; 7 positions agree with TRBD1. Germline assignment: CDR1 LNHDA and CDR2 SQIVND (reference sequence). The length of the CDR3 is 15 residues. The ends lost 7 bases at V and 6 bases at J; junction bases unmatched: 11. In DNA, the CDR3 is TGTGCCAGTACAACAGGGGCCGGAGCAGCCGGGGAGCTGTTTTTT. It is translated as CASTTGAGAAGELFF.

This chain links TRBV29-1 with TRBJ2-7; D gene uncertain. Germline values: CDR1 SQVTM, CDR2 ANQGSEA. CDR3 length: 10 amino acids. V lost 7 bases, J lost 5 bases, and 9 bases lay in between. CDR3 coding DNA: TGCAGCGCCTCCGACCACGAGCAGTACTTC. This encodes CSASDHEQYF.

A few counts support this clonotype. The V call is TRBV20-1, the J call TRBJ2-7; D is tentatively TRBD1 or TRBD2 (5 bases each). The germline V and J ends were trimmed by 5 bases and 0 bases, with 14 bases remaining between them. Germline V CDR1 and CDR2: DFQATT, SNEGSKA (reference sequence). The CDR3 is 14 amino acids. CDR3 sequence (DNA): TGCAGTGCTTGCCGGGACGGCAGCTCCTACGAGCAGTACTTC. This encodes CSACRDGSSYEQYF.

V usage is TRBV4-1 and J usage is TRBJ2-5, with 11 bases identical to TRBD2. The CDR3 spans 17 residues. Germline V CDR1 and CDR2: MGHRA, YSYEKL. With V trimmed by 2 bases and J by 4 bases, 9 bases remained unmatched. CDR3 protein: CASSQRLSGGGLETQYF. CDR3 bases: TGCGCCAGCAGCCAACGACTTAGCGGGGGGGGTCTAGAGACCCAGTACTTC.